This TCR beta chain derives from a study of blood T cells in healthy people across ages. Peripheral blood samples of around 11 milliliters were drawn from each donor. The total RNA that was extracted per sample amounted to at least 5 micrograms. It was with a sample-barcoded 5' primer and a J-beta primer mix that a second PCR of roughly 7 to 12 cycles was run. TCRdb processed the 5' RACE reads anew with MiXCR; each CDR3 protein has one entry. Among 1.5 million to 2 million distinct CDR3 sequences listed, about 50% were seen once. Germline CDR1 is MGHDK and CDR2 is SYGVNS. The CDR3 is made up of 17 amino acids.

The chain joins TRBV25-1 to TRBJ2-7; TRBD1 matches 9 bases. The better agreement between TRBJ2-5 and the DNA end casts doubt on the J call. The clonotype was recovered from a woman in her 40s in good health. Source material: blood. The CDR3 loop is CASSDLQGAPIVETQYF. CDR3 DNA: TGTGCCAGCAGTGACCTACAGGGGGCCCCGATTGTGGAGACCCAGTACTTC.